Below, 8 T cell receptor beta chains from the same sample are listed, as sequenced in a study of vaccination and CD4 T cells after COVID-19. Antigen specificity for these receptors is unknown. Sequenced with the Oncomine TCR Beta short-read assay was DNA taken from cultured CD4+ T cells. TCRdb re-derived calls from the PCR reads in MiXCR, one entry per CDR3 protein. The sample shows 6,000 to 7,000 distinct CDR3 sequences, around three quarters of them seen only once. Treatment described: roughly 10-day PBMC culture with coronavirus spike peptide pools or control peptides (ViraFEST assay). The sequenced sample was CD4+ T cells from blood, cultured in vitro. These receptors all come from a human donor who had recovered from COVID-19.

V is TRBV20-1 and J is TRBJ2-5; D unclear. This CDR3 comprises 15 residues. Germline values: CDR1 DFQATT, CDR2 SNEGSKA (reference sequence). For the CDR3, the DNA is TGCAGCGCCTTCGAGGTTGAAGGGAAGCGAGAGACCCAGTACTTC. This codes for CSAFEVEGKRETQYF.

The chain recombines TRBV24-1 with TRBJ2-5; D possibly corresponds to TRBD2 (5 bases). The CDR3 consists of 14 residues. Germline V gene sequence: CDR1 KGHDR, CDR2 SFDVKD. The V and J ends lost 3 bases and 5 bases respectively, with 12 bases between them. The DNA of the CDR3 is TGTGCCACCAGTGATACACCCGGGGTCGAGACCCAGTACTTC. It specifies CATSDTPGVETQYF.

The J gene is TRBJ2-7, the V gene TRBV15; 10 positions agree with TRBD2. Germline values: CDR1 LNHNV, CDR2 YYDKDF (reference sequence). This CDR3 comprises 19 residues. V lost 0 bases, J lost 0 bases, and 11 bases stayed unmatched. In DNA form, the CDR3 reads TGTGCCACCAGCAGAGAATCGGTAGCGGGAGGTCTCGTCTCCTACGAGCAGTACTTC. Amino acids: CATSRESVAGGLVSYEQYF.

The chain links TRBV5-8 to TRBJ2-5, with D hard to call. Deletions cut 4 bases from V and 5 bases from J, with 6 bases between. Germline values: CDR1 SGHTS, CDR2 YDEGEE. The CDR3 spans 11 residues. CDR3 in amino acids: CASSPRETQYF. CDR3 in DNA: TGTGCCAGCAGCCCCAGGGAGACCCAGTACTTC.

The rearrangement links TRBV5-1 to TRBJ2-7; 9 nucleotides line up with TRBD1. The V and J ends lost 5 bases and 6 bases, in that order; junction bases with no gene match: 9. This CDR3 has 14 amino acids. Germline V gene sequence: CDR1 SGHRS, CDR2 YFSETQ. The CDR3 DNA is TGCGCCAGCAGAACCGGGACAGGGTCGGTCGAGCAGTACTTC. Translation: CASRTGTGSVEQYF.

The chain's CDR3 is CASSGTGSNYGYTF. Written as DNA, the CDR3 is TGTGCCAGCTCCGGGACAGGGTCTAACTATGGCTACACCTTC. V gene TRBV2 combines with J gene TRBJ1-2; 9 nucleotides line up with TRBD1. The CDR3 spans 14 residues. Germline V gene sequence: CDR1 SNHLY, CDR2 FYNNEI. With V trimmed by 8 bases and J by 0 bases, 4 bases remained unmatched.

The gene calls are TRBV7-7 and TRBJ2-1; TRBD2 agrees at 10 bases. V was pared by 5 bases and J by 1 base, with 2 bases of the junction left unmatched. The length of the CDR3 is 15 residues. Germline CDR1 SSHAT, CDR2 FNYEAQ (reference sequence). CDR3 DNA: TGTGCCAGCAGCAGAGCGGGAGGGTCCTACAATGAGCAGTTCTTC. Its protein product is CASSRAGGSYNEQFF.

The chain is built from TRBV20-1 and TRBJ2-5, with TRBD2 matching over 10 bases. The CDR3 spans 17 residues. CDR1 is DFQATT and CDR2 is SNEGSKA in the germline V gene (reference sequence). J gave up 4 bases and V 5 bases, and 16 bases lay outside the gene matches. The CDR3 loop is CSACPSGSDLLSETQYF. The CDR3 nucleotides are TGCAGTGCTTGCCCTAGCGGGAGCGACCTCTTATCAGAGACCCAGTACTTC.